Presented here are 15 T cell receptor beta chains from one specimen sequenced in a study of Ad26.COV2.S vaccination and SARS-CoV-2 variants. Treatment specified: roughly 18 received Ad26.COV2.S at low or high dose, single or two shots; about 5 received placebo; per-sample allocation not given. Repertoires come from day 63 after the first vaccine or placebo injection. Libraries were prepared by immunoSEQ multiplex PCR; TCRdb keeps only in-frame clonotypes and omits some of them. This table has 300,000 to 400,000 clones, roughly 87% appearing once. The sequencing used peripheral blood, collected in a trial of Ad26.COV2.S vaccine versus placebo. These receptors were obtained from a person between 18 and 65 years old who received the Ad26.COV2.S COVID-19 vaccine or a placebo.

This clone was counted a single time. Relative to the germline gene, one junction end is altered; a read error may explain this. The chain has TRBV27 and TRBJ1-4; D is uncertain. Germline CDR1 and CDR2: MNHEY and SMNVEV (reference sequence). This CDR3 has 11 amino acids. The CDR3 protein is CASSLGELFTF. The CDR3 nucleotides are TGTGCCAGCAGTTTGGGTGAACTCTTTACCTTT.

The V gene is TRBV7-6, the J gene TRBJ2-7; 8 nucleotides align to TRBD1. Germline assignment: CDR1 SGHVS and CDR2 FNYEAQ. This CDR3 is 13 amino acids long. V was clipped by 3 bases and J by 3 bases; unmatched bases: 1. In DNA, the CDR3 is TGTGCCAGCAGCTTGGGACAGGTCTACGAGCAGTACTTC. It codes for CASSLGQVYEQYF.

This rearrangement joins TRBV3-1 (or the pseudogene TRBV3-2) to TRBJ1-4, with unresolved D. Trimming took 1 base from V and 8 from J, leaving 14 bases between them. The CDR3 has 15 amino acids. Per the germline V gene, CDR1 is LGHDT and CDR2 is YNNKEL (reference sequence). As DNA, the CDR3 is TGTGCCAGCAGCCAAGCTTCACTAGGCCCAGAAAAACTGTTTTTT. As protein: CASSQASLGPEKLFF.

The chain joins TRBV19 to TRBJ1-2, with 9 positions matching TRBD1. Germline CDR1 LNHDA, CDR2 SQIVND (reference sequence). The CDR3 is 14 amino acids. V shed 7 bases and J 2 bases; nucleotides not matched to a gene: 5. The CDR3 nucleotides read TGTGCCAGTACCGCCGACAGGGGGAACTATGGCTACACCTTC. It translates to CASTADRGNYGYTF.

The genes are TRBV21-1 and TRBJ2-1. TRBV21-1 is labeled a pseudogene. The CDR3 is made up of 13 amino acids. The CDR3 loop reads CASTGWDYNEQFF. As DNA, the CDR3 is TGTGCCAGCACCGGCTGGGACTACAATGAGCAGTTCTTC.

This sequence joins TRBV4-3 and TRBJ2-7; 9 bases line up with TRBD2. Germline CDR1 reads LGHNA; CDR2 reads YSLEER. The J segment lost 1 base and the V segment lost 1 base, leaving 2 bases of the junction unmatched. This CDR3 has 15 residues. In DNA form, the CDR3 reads TGCGCCAGCAGCCAAGGAGCGGGGGGATCCTACGAGCAGTACTTC. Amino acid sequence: CASSQGAGGSYEQYF.

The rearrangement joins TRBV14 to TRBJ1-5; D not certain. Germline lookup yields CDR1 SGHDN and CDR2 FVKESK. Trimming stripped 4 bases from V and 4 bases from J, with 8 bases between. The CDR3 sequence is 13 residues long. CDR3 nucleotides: TGTGCCAGCAGCCCAGCGTGGAATCAGCCCCAGCATTTT. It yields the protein CASSPAWNQPQHF.

The CDR3 loop is CASSQSTVPLGTSGGALRYF. The CDR3 DNA is TGTGCCAGCAGCCAGAGTACAGTCCCCCTCGGGACTAGCGGGGGGGCACTACGGTACTTC. The genes are TRBV4-2 and TRBJ2-7; 16 positions match TRBD2. V was clipped by 3 bases and J by 12 bases; unmatched bases: 23. Germline CDR1 reads LGHNA; CDR2 reads YNFKEQ. The CDR3 totals 20 residues.

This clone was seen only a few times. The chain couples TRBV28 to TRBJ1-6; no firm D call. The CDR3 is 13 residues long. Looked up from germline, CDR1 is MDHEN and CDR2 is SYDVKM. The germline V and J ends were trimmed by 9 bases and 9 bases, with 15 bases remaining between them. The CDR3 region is CASALRRGSPLHF. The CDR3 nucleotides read TGTGCCAGTGCCCTCCGGCGGGGTTCACCCCTCCACTTT.

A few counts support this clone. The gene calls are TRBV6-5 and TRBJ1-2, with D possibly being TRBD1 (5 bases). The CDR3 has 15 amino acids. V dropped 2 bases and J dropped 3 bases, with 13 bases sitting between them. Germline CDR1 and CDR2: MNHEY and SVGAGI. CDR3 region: CASSYHGKGDYGYTF. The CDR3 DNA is TGTGCCAGCAGTTACCACGGTAAAGGGGACTATGGCTACACCTTC.

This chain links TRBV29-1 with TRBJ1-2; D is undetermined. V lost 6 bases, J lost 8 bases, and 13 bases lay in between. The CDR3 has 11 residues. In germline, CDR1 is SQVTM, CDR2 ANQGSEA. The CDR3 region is CSVILVEGYTF. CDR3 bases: TGCAGCGTAATCCTGGTAGAGGGCTACACCTTC.

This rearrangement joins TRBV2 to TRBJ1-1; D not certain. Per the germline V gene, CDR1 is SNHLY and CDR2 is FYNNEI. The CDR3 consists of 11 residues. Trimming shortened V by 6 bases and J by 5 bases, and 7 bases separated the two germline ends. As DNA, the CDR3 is TGTGCCAGCAGCGTTTATACTGAAGCTTTCTTT. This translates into CASSVYTEAFF.

This chain's CDR3 is CASRTDLNTEAFF. The DNA for the CDR3 is TGTGCCAGCCGGACGGATCTGAACACTGAAGCTTTCTTT. The V and J genes are TRBV13 and TRBJ1-1; D is uncertain. Trimming removed 8 bases from V and 0 bases from J, with 10 bases in between. The CDR3 sequence is 13 residues long. Germline V gene sequence: CDR1 PRHDT, CDR2 FYEKMQ (reference sequence).

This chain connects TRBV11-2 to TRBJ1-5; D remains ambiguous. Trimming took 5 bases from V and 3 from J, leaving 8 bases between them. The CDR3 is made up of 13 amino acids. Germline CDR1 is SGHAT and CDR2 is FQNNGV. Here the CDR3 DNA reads TGTGCCAGCAGCCCCAAGGTCAATCAGCCCCAGCATTTT. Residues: CASSPKVNQPQHF.

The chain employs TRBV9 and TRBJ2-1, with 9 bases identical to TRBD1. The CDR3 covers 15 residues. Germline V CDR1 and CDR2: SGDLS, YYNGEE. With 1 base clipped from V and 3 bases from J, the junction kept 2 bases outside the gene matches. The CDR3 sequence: CASSVPGQGYNEQFF. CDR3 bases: TGTGCCAGCAGCGTACCGGGACAGGGCTACAATGAGCAGTTCTTC.